Listed here are 10 T cell receptor beta chains from one sample, sequenced in a study of CXCR3-negative and CXCR3-positive naive CD8 T cells. The antigens these receptors bind are not known. The TRB libraries of cDNA were built by UMI-labeled 5' RACE. TCRdb re-called the 5' RACE reads; one entry per CDR3 protein, DNA not given. The listing contains about 63,000 distinct CDR3 sequences. Study-wide findings and caveats: Hydrophobicity of TRB CDR3s was greater in CXCR3-positive naive cells than in CXCR3-negative naive cells.

Sample: naive CXCR3+ CD8+ T cells from blood. The subset was: CD45RO-CCR7+CD27+CD95- naive CD8+ T cells expressing CXCR3 (TNR3+). The receptors shown here come from a human donor in good health. Some clones in this sample may be carry-over from other donors' samples.

The chain employs TRBV6-2 or TRBV6-3 and TRBJ1-1. The CDR3 has 15 amino acids. Germline V gene lookup returns CDR1 MNHEY and CDR2 SVGEGT. CDR3 sequence reads: CASSSLKRLNTEAFF.

This CDR3 reads CASSPDARGNEQFF. The chain recombines TRBV13 with TRBJ2-1; TCRdb's assignment of TRBD1 cannot be checked, as there is no DNA. CDR1 PRHDT and CDR2 FYEKMQ come from the germline V gene (reference sequence). The CDR3 covers 14 residues. Full variable domain (remainder filled in from reference TRBV13 and TRBJ2-1): AAGVIQSPRHLIKEKRETATLKCYPIPRHDTVYWYQQGPGQDPQFLISFYEKMQSDKGSIPDRFSAQQFSDYHSELNMSSLELGDSALYFCASSPDARGNEQFFGPGTRLTVL.

The rearrangement uses TRBV29-1 and TRBJ2-2; TCRdb returns TRBD2, unconfirmable since there is no DNA. There are 14 residues in the CDR3. Germline V lookup: CDR1 SQVTM, CDR2 ANQGSEA. This CDR3 reads CSVESGPYTGELFF.

This chain links TRBV5-6 with TRBJ2-7. From germline, CDR1 is SGHDT and CDR2 YYEEEE. CDR3 length: 11 residues. The CDR3 region is CASSSMIEQYF.

The V and J genes are TRBV27 and TRBJ2-7; checking the TCRdb D call of TRBD1 is not possible without DNA. Germline V gene data show CDR1 as MNHEY and CDR2 as SMNVEV (reference sequence). This CDR3 has 14 amino acids. Here the CDR3 reads CASSYGGRTYEQYF.

The chain carries TRBV29-1 and TRBJ2-5; TCRdb indicates TRBD2, and absent DNA this call remains unverified. The CDR3 loop spans 13 amino acids. Germline values: CDR1 SQVTM, CDR2 ANQGSEA. CDR3 amino acids: CSVEPPYQETQYF.

The chain uses TRBV28 and TRBJ2-7; the TCRdb D gene call, TRBD1, has no DNA to confirm it. Germline lookup yields CDR1 MDHEN and CDR2 SYDVKM. The CDR3 totals 16 residues. The CDR3 spells CASSLSAGQAIGEQYF. The complete variable domain, with remaining parts taken from reference TRBV28 and TRBJ2-7, reads DVKVTQSSRYLVKRTGEKVFLECVQDMDHENMFWYRQDPGLGLRLIYFSYDVKMKEKGDIPEGYSVSREKKERFSLILESASTNQTSMYLCASSLSAGQAIGEQYFGPGTRLTVT.

The V gene is TRBV7-9, the J gene TRBJ2-7; TCRdb outputs TRBD2, but without DNA this stays unchecked. The CDR3 is 15 residues long. CDR1 is SEHNR, CDR2 FQNEAQ, per germline (reference sequence). CDR3: CASSLGGSNSDEQYF. The full variable domain, with the rest looked up from reference TRBV7-9 and TRBJ2-7, is DTGVSQNPRHKITKRGQNVTFRCDPISEHNRLYWYRQTLGQGPEFLTYFQNEAQLEKSRLLSDRFSAERPKGSFSTLEIQRTEQGDSAMYLCASSLGGSNSDEQYFGPGTRLTVT.

The chain couples TRBV29-1 to TRBJ1-2; TCRdb calls TRBD1, which cannot be checked without DNA. This CDR3 spans 12 amino acids. Germline values: CDR1 SQVTM, CDR2 ANQGSEA. This CDR3 reads CSVEGQVYGYTF.

This rearrangement joins TRBV5-1 to TRBJ1-1; TCRdb selects TRBD1, and the lack of DNA leaves this call unchecked. The length of the CDR3 is 13 residues. CDR1 is SGHRS, CDR2 YFSETQ, per germline. CDR3 loop: CASSFPPGDEAFF.